The 16 T cell receptor beta chains below were found in one sample sequenced in a study of T-cell memory formation after mild COVID-19. Using its own MiXCR run on the 5' RACE reads, TCRdb lists one record per CDR3 protein. The repertoire holds some 600,000 distinct CDR3 sequences, 17% seen once, with approximately 8.1% in the top ten. The sequencing input was PBMCs or a T cell subset sorted from them (not recorded which). These receptors were taken from an adult woman who had mild COVID-19 (a few samples of this study predate the infection). Cell type and time point are not known.

This clonotype was seen only a few times. The genes are TRBV12-3 or TRBV12-4 and TRBJ2-7; D may be TRBD1 (6 bases). This CDR3 comprises 15 residues. Trimming took off 6 bases at V and 2 bases at J, with 17 bases between the two ends. The CDR3 reads CASSLSGQTPYEQYF. The CDR3 coding sequence is TGTGCCAGCAGCCTAAGCGGACAGACCCCCTACGAGCAGTACTTC.

This clonotype has a handful of counts. This chain links TRBV27 with TRBJ1-2; the D gene is possibly TRBD1 (5 bases). The CDR3 runs 14 residues. CDR1 and CDR2 from the germline V gene are MNHEY and SMNVEV (reference sequence). V was pared by 2 bases and J by 7 bases, with 14 bases between. CDR3: CASSLGTTAAGYTF. The CDR3 region has the DNA TGTGCCAGCAGTTTAGGGACCACAGCGGCTGGCTACACCTTC.

This clonotype occurred a few times. The chain recombines TRBV5-1 with TRBJ2-7; the D call may be TRBD1 or TRBD2 (5 bases each). V lost 0 bases, J lost 6 bases, and 10 bases lay in between. The CDR3 loop spans 13 amino acids. Germline CDR1 reads SGHRS; CDR2 reads YFSETQ. The CDR3 loop is CASSLAGTLEQYF. For the CDR3, the DNA is TGCGCCAGCAGCTTGGCGGGGACCCTCGAGCAGTACTTC.

This clonotype has just a few counts. The chain is built from TRBV7-6 and TRBJ2-1; 11 nucleotides align to TRBD2. Looked up from germline, CDR1 is SGHVS and CDR2 is FNYEAQ. J lost 4 bases, V lost 5 bases, and 13 bases had no gene match. This CDR3 contains 18 residues. CDR3 DNA: TGTGCCAGCAGCCCTGGGGTAGCGGGAGGGCCGAAATACAATGAGCAGTTCTTC. Its translation: CASSPGVAGGPKYNEQFF. The whole variable domain, filled in from reference TRBV7-6 and TRBJ2-1, reads GAGVSQSPRYKVTKRGQDVALRCDPISGHVSLYWYRQALGQGPEFLTYFNYEAQQDKSGLPNDRFSAERPEGSISTLTIQRTEQRDSAMYRCASSPGVAGGPKYNEQFFGPGTRLTVL.

The genes are TRBV14 and TRBJ2-7; D not resolved. Trimming stripped 2 bases from V and 0 bases from J, with 5 bases between. The CDR3 sequence is 13 residues long. The germline V gene has CDR1 SGHDN and CDR2 FVKESK. Here the CDR3 reads CASSQLDSYEQYF. The CDR3 DNA follows: TGTGCCAGCAGCCAATTGGACTCCTACGAGCAGTACTTC.

This clonotype has more than one count but fewer than ten. This chain connects TRBV27 to TRBJ2-2, with D tentatively TRBD2 (6 bases). V gave up 0 bases and J gave up 0 bases, with 8 bases separating them. CDR1 is MNHEY and CDR2 is SMNVEV in the germline V gene (reference sequence). The CDR3 spans 16 residues. The CDR3 DNA reads TGTGCCAGCAGTTTATCTTGGGGGGCGAACACCGGGGAGCTGTTTTTT. Translated: CASSLSWGANTGELFF.

This clonotype was picked up a small number of times. The V and J genes are TRBV11-3 and TRBJ2-3; D uncertain. Per germline, CDR1 SGHNT and CDR2 YENEEA. The V gene lost 4 bases and the J gene lost 3 bases, with 11 bases spanning the gap. This CDR3 spans 14 amino acids. DNA of the CDR3: TGTGCCAGCAGCTCGGTTAGCAGGACAGATACGCAGTATTTT. Its protein is CASSSVSRTDTQYF.

The chain employs TRBV5-5 and TRBJ2-1; D possibly corresponds to TRBD1 (5 bases). The V end lost 0 bases, the J end lost 8 bases, and 9 bases lay between the germline ends. The CDR3 totals 13 residues. The germline gives CDR1 SGHKS, CDR2 YYEKEE (reference sequence). The CDR3 DNA sequence: TGTGCCAGCAGCTTGGGAGACAGTCATGAGCAGTTCTTC. Its translation is CASSLGDSHEQFF. The full variable domain, its missing parts supplied by reference TRBV5-5 and TRBJ2-1, is DAGVTQSPTHLIKTRGQQVTLRCSPISGHKSVSWYQQVLGQGPQFIFQYYEKEERGRGNFPDRFSARQFPNYSSELNVNALLLGDSALYLCASSLGDSHEQFFGPGTRLTVL.

The gene calls are TRBV6-5 and TRBJ1-2; D unclear. The V end was cut by 2 bases, the J end by 8 bases, with 15 bases between. Germline V gene sequence: CDR1 MNHEY, CDR2 SVGAGI. This CDR3 region has 14 residues. CDR3 in DNA: TGTGCCAGCAGTTACCAGGACCCCCCAAGCGGCTACACCTTC. This encodes CASSYQDPPSGYTF.

This clonotype was counted a few times. This rearrangement joins TRBV20-1 to TRBJ1-5; TRBD1 is a possible D gene (5 bases). The V end lost 5 bases, the J end lost 5 bases, and 13 bases lay between the germline ends. CDR1 is DFQATT, CDR2 SNEGSKA, per germline (reference sequence). The CDR3 runs 13 residues. The CDR3 bases are TGCAGTGCTCGGGGGGGTAACGATCAGCCCCAGCATTTT. This sequence encodes CSARGGNDQPQHF.

The V gene is TRBV30, the J gene TRBJ2-3; TRBD2 aligns across 8 bases. The V gene's germline CDR1 is GTSNPN and CDR2 SVGIG (reference sequence). After removal of 3 bases from V and 6 bases from J, the junction contained 11 bases not matched to a gene. The CDR3 is 15 residues long. CDR3 sequence reads: CAWRAGAIAVDTQYF. CDR3 nucleotides: TGTGCCTGGAGAGCGGGGGCGATCGCGGTCGATACGCAGTATTTT.

This clonotype showed up just a few times. The gene calls are TRBV6-2 or TRBV6-3 and TRBJ2-7; 9 nucleotides match TRBD2. V was clipped by 4 bases and J by 4 bases; unmatched bases: 5. The CDR3 runs to 14 residues. The germline gives CDR1 MNHEY, CDR2 SVGEGT. The CDR3 loop reads CASSSLAGVYEQYF. For the CDR3, the DNA is TGTGCCAGCAGTTCCTTAGCGGGGGTATACGAGCAGTACTTC.

The CDR3, as DNA: TGTGCCAGCAGTTATCAGCTAGCCTACGAGCAGTACTTC. This translates into CASSYQLAYEQYF. V and J are TRBV6-5 and TRBJ2-7; D gene ambiguous. Looked up from germline, CDR1 is MNHEY and CDR2 is SVGAGI. The CDR3 contains 13 residues. V was pared by 3 bases and J by 2 bases, with 8 bases between.

In its sample, this clonotype was seen many times. The chain uses TRBV12-3 or TRBV12-4 and TRBJ2-7; 7 bases line up with TRBD1. The J segment lost 2 bases and the V segment lost 5 bases, leaving 6 bases of the junction unmatched. This CDR3 is built from 14 residues. The CDR3 region is CASSPTGVAYEQYF. CDR3 sequence (DNA): TGTGCCAGCAGTCCCACAGGGGTAGCCTACGAGCAGTACTTC.

The rearrangement uses TRBV10-3 and TRBJ1-2, with D maybe TRBD1 (5 bases). The germline V gene has CDR1 ENHRY and CDR2 SYGVKD. V lost 0 bases, J lost 3 bases, and 17 bases lay in between. CDR3 length: 17 residues. The CDR3 protein is CAISESLKAGIDYGYTF. For the CDR3, the DNA is TGTGCCATCAGTGAGTCTCTCAAGGCAGGGATCGACTATGGCTACACCTTC.

The sample holds a few counts of this clonotype. The chain couples TRBV7-6 to TRBJ2-1; perhaps D is TRBD1 or TRBD2 (6 bases each). Germline assignment: CDR1 SGHVS and CDR2 FNYEAQ. Trimming pared 3 bases from V and 2 bases from J, leaving 11 bases between. The CDR3 covers 15 residues. DNA for the CDR3: TGTGCCAGCAGCTTTGACGGGGGCGCCTACAATGAGCAGTTCTTC. Amino acid sequence: CASSFDGGAYNEQFF.